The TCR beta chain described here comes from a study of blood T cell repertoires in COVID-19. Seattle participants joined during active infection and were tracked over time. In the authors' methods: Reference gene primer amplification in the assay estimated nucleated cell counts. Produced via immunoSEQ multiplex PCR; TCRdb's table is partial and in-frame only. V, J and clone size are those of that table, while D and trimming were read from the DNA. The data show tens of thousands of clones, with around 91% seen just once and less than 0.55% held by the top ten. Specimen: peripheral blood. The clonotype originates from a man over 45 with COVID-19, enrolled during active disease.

Here the CDR3 reads CSALNGGKLFF. Written as DNA, the CDR3 is TGCAGTGCCCTAAACGGGGGAAAACTGTTTTTT. The V gene is TRBV20-1, the J gene TRBJ1-4, with a possible D match to TRBD1 (5 bases). Germline-derived CDR1 and CDR2 are DFQATT and SNEGSKA (reference sequence). This CDR3 comprises 11 residues. V was trimmed by 6 bases and J by 10 bases, leaving 12 bases between them.